The entry below gives a single T cell receptor (beta chain) sequence along with its context. Its antigen is as yet unknown. The ends lost 6 bases at V and 11 bases at J; junction bases unmatched: 4. From germline, CDR1 is SQVTM and CDR2 ANQGSEA. The CDR3 contains 11 residues. One entry per CDR3 protein results from TCRdb running MiXCR on the 5' RACE reads. The sample consists of under 450,000 distinct CDR3 sequences, approximately 17% of them appearing once. The sample belongs to a study of identical twins. Healthy Caucasians, and only they, were the donors. Study-wide points: Invariant MAIT and iNKT cells are populations that could partly confound zero-insertion analyses.

This TCR derives from a man aged 45-60 years in good health. The V and J genes are TRBV29-1 and TRBJ2-1, with 10 bases identical to TRBD2. Sequences were obtained from naive T cells sorted from blood. DNA for the CDR3: TGCAGCGTGGAGGGACTAGCGAAGCAGTTCTTC. It is translated as CSVEGLAKQFF.